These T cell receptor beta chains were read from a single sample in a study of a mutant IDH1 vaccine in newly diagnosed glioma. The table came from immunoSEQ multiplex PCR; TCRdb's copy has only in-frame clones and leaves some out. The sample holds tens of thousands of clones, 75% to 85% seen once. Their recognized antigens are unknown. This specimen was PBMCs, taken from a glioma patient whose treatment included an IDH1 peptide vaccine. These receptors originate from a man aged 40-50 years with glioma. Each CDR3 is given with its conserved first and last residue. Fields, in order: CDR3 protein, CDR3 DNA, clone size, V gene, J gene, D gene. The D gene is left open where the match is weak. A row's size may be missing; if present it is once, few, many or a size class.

CDR3aa: CASSLGTMNTEAFF; CDR3nt: TGTGCCAGCAGCTTAGGTACAATGAACACTGAAGCTTTCTTT; abundance: NA; v_gene: TRBV7-9; j_gene: TRBJ1-1; d_gene: NA
CDR3aa: CASSLDRVSPLHF; CDR3nt: TGTGCCAGCAGCTTGGACAGGGTTTCACCCCTCCACTTT; abundance: few; v_gene: TRBV5-4; j_gene: TRBJ1-6; d_gene: NA
CDR3aa: CASSPLGGTYNEQFF; CDR3nt: TGTGCCAGCAGTCCGTTGGGGGGAACCTACAATGAGCAGTTCTTC; abundance: NA; v_gene: TRBV7-9; j_gene: TRBJ2-1; d_gene: NA
CDR3aa: CASTRRGRGEQYF; CDR3nt: TGTGCCAGCACCCGTAGGGGGCGGGGTGAGCAGTACTTC; abundance: few; v_gene: TRBV2; j_gene: TRBJ2-7; d_gene: NA
CDR3aa: CASSSTVDNEQFF; CDR3nt: TGTGCCAGTAGTTCCACAGTTGACAATGAGCAGTTCTTC; abundance: NA; v_gene: TRBV19; j_gene: TRBJ2-1; d_gene: NA
CDR3aa: CASSQAPGREAFF; CDR3nt: TGTGCCAGCAGCCAAGCCCCGGGACGGGAAGCTTTCTTT; abundance: NA; v_gene: TRBV14; j_gene: TRBJ1-1; d_gene: NA
CDR3aa: CASSPGTGENTGELFF; CDR3nt: TGTGCCAGCAGCCCGGGGACAGGAGAGAACACCGGGGAGCTGTTTTTT; abundance: NA; v_gene: TRBV7-8; j_gene: TRBJ2-2; d_gene: TRBD1
CDR3aa: CASSARLAGAPQYF; CDR3nt: TGTGCCAGCAGCGCCCGACTAGCGGGGGCCCCGCAGTATTTT; abundance: once; v_gene: TRBV9; j_gene: TRBJ2-3; d_gene: TRBD2
CDR3aa: CASSEGQGKKYF; CDR3nt: TGTGCCAGCAGTGAGGGACAGGGGAAGAAGTACTTC; abundance: NA; v_gene: TRBV6-6; j_gene: TRBJ2-7; d_gene: TRBD1
CDR3aa: CSVEGRAAGNYGYTF; CDR3nt: TGCAGCGTTGAAGGGAGGGCAGCCGGAAACTATGGCTACACCTTC; abundance: NA; v_gene: TRBV29-1; j_gene: TRBJ1-2; d_gene: NA
CDR3aa: CASSQDPGQGPNYGYTF; CDR3nt: TGCGCCAGCAGCCAAGATCCGGGACAAGGACCAAACTATGGCTACACCTTC; abundance: NA; v_gene: TRBV4-1; j_gene: TRBJ1-2; d_gene: NA
CDR3aa: CASSLLGQGSYEQYF; CDR3nt: TGTGCCAGCAGCCTGTTAGGACAGGGCTCCTACGAGCAGTACTTC; abundance: NA; v_gene: TRBV5-4; j_gene: TRBJ2-7; d_gene: TRBD1
CDR3aa: CASSYVRGVQETQYF; CDR3nt: TGTGCCAGCAGTTATGTGCGGGGGGTCCAAGAGACCCAGTACTTC; abundance: NA; v_gene: TRBV6-5; j_gene: TRBJ2-5; d_gene: TRBD2
CDR3aa: CASSPFSDTQYF; CDR3nt: TGTGCCAGCAGCCCCTTCTCAGATACGCAGTATTTT; abundance: NA; v_gene: TRBV7-2; j_gene: TRBJ2-3; d_gene: NA
CDR3aa: CASRRVLPGETQYF; CDR3nt: TGTGCCAGTCGGAGGGTTTTGCCGGGGGAGACCCAGTACTTC; abundance: NA; v_gene: TRBV6-5; j_gene: TRBJ2-5; d_gene: NA
CDR3aa: CASIREVGDSNQPQHF; CDR3nt: TGTGCCAGCATCCGCGAAGTGGGGGATAGCAATCAGCCCCAGCATTTT; abundance: NA; v_gene: TRBV2; j_gene: TRBJ1-5; d_gene: NA
CDR3aa: CASSLGTAYEQYF; CDR3nt: TGTGCCAGCAGCTTAGGGACAGCCTACGAGCAGTACTTC; abundance: NA; v_gene: TRBV7-9; j_gene: TRBJ2-7; d_gene: NA
CDR3aa: CASSQVSGASYEQYF; CDR3nt: TGTGCCAGCAGCCAAGTATCGGGGGCCTCCTACGAGCAGTACTTC; abundance: NA; v_gene: TRBV14; j_gene: TRBJ2-7; d_gene: NA
CDR3aa: CASSEQRPPWEQYF; CDR3nt: TGTGCCAGCAGTGAACAGAGACCCCCCTGGGAGCAGTACTTC; abundance: NA; v_gene: TRBV25-1; j_gene: TRBJ2-7; d_gene: NA
CDR3aa: CASSARRGYEQYF; CDR3nt: TGTGCCAGCAGTGCCCGGCGGGGCTACGAGCAGTACTTC; abundance: NA; v_gene: TRBV6-5; j_gene: TRBJ2-7; d_gene: NA
CDR3aa: CASSTTGTGVIGELFF; CDR3nt: TGTGCCAGCAGTACCACCGGGACAGGGGTCATCGGGGAGCTGTTTTTT; abundance: NA; v_gene: TRBV2; j_gene: TRBJ2-2; d_gene: TRBD1
CDR3aa: CASSPALDSSYEQYF; CDR3nt: TGTGCCAGCAGTCCGGCCCTGGACAGCTCCTACGAGCAGTACTTC; abundance: NA; v_gene: TRBV6-5; j_gene: TRBJ2-7; d_gene: NA
CDR3aa: CASSYSGTGLYEQYF; CDR3nt: TGTGCCAGCAGTTACTCAGGGACAGGACTCTACGAGCAGTACTTC; abundance: NA; v_gene: TRBV6-5; j_gene: TRBJ2-7; d_gene: TRBD1
CDR3aa: CASSLDAGFQPQHF; CDR3nt: TGTGCCAGCAGCTTAGATGCGGGGTTTCAGCCCCAGCATTTT; abundance: NA; v_gene: TRBV11-2; j_gene: TRBJ1-5; d_gene: NA
CDR3aa: CASSFFNTEAFF; CDR3nt: TGTGCCAGCAGCTTTTTCAACACTGAAGCTTTCTTT; abundance: NA; v_gene: TRBV7-9; j_gene: TRBJ1-1; d_gene: NA
CDR3aa: CASSPQHHQETQYF; CDR3nt: TGTGCCAGCAGCCCACAACACCACCAAGAGACCCAGTACTTC; abundance: NA; v_gene: TRBV7-9; j_gene: TRBJ2-5; d_gene: NA
CDR3aa: CASSRGTGATNEKLFF; CDR3nt: TGTGCCAGCAGCAGAGGCACAGGGGCAACTAATGAAAAACTGTTTTTT; abundance: once; v_gene: TRBV5-8; j_gene: TRBJ1-4; d_gene: TRBD1
CDR3aa: CASSEGAGDISYEQYF; CDR3nt: TGTGCCAGCAGTGAAGGCGCAGGGGATATCTCCTACGAGCAGTACTTC; abundance: NA; v_gene: TRBV6-1; j_gene: TRBJ2-7; d_gene: NA
CDR3aa: CASRDTSHFNYGYTF; CDR3nt: TGTGCCAGCCGGGACACCTCGCACTTTAACTATGGCTACACCTTC; abundance: NA; v_gene: TRBV6-6; j_gene: TRBJ1-2; d_gene: NA
CDR3aa: CASSGDLSNPSAVHF; CDR3nt: TGTGCCAGCAGTGGAGATTTATCTAATCCCTCAGCCGTCCATTTT; abundance: NA; v_gene: TRBV2; j_gene: TRBJ1-5; d_gene: NA
CDR3aa: CASSWDFQETQYF; CDR3nt: TGTGCCAGCAGTTGGGACTTCCAAGAGACCCAGTACTTC; abundance: NA; v_gene: TRBV6-6; j_gene: TRBJ2-5; d_gene: NA
CDR3aa: CASSVGGDLGTFF; CDR3nt: TGTGCCAGCAGCGTAGGAGGGGATCTTGGGACTTTCTTT; abundance: few; v_gene: TRBV9; j_gene: TRBJ1-1; d_gene: NA
CDR3aa: CASSPIDRADDNSPLHF; CDR3nt: TGTGCCAGCAGCCCAATCGACAGGGCCGATGATAATTCACCCCTCCACTTT; abundance: NA; v_gene: TRBV28; j_gene: TRBJ1-6; d_gene: TRBD1
CDR3aa: CASSLSQGRNTEAFF; CDR3nt: TGCGCCAGCAGCTTATCACAGGGTAGGAACACTGAAGCTTTCTTT; abundance: NA; v_gene: TRBV5-1; j_gene: TRBJ1-1; d_gene: NA
CDR3aa: CASSLRDRSYNEQFF; CDR3nt: TGTGCCAGCAGCCTCCGGGACAGGTCCTACAATGAGCAGTTCTTC; abundance: NA; v_gene: TRBV14; j_gene: TRBJ2-1; d_gene: TRBD1
CDR3aa: CASWSGSSYEQYF; CDR3nt: TGCGCCAGCTGGTCGGGGAGCTCCTACGAGCAGTACTTC; abundance: once; v_gene: TRBV5-1; j_gene: TRBJ2-7; d_gene: NA
CDR3aa: CASSPTAGQPQHF; CDR3nt: TGTGCCAGCAGCCCGACGGCCGGGCAGCCCCAGCATTTT; abundance: NA; v_gene: TRBV11-2; j_gene: TRBJ1-5; d_gene: NA
CDR3aa: CASSLGVGGSGYTF; CDR3nt: TGTGCCAGCAGCTTAGGAGTGGGCGGCAGTGGCTACACCTTC; abundance: NA; v_gene: TRBV7-9; j_gene: TRBJ1-2; d_gene: NA
CDR3aa: CASSSRRGRGEKLFF; CDR3nt: TGTGCCAGCAGTTCCCGCAGGGGGCGAGGTGAAAAACTGTTTTTT; abundance: NA; v_gene: TRBV27; j_gene: TRBJ1-4; d_gene: TRBD1
CDR3aa: CASSAPGSNYGYTF; CDR3nt: TGTGCCAGTAGTGCCCCGGGGTCCAACTATGGCTACACCTTC; abundance: NA; v_gene: TRBV19; j_gene: TRBJ1-2; d_gene: NA
CDR3aa: CAISEDATDTQYF; CDR3nt: TGTGCCATCAGTGAGGACGCCACAGATACGCAGTATTTT; abundance: NA; v_gene: TRBV10-3; j_gene: TRBJ2-3; d_gene: NA
CDR3aa: CASSLERNEKLFF; CDR3nt: TGTGCCAGCAGCTTGGAGCGAAATGAAAAACTGTTTTTT; abundance: NA; v_gene: TRBV5-6; j_gene: TRBJ1-4; d_gene: NA
CDR3aa: CASSLDRSNSPLHF; CDR3nt: TGTGCCAGCTCCCTAGACAGATCAAATTCACCCCTCCACTTT; abundance: NA; v_gene: TRBV18; j_gene: TRBJ1-6; d_gene: NA
CDR3aa: CASSAGLLSNQPQHF; CDR3nt: TGTGCCAGCTCAGCAGGGTTACTTAGCAATCAGCCCCAGCATTTT; abundance: NA; v_gene: TRBV18; j_gene: TRBJ1-5; d_gene: NA
CDR3aa: CATRLGDRNSPLHF; CDR3nt: TGTGCCACCCGGCTGGGGGACAGGAATTCACCCCTCCACTTT; abundance: NA; v_gene: TRBV6-1; j_gene: TRBJ1-6; d_gene: TRBD1
CDR3aa: CASSQTGTGLGDYGYTF; CDR3nt: TGTGCCAGTAGCCAGACCGGGACAGGGCTCGGCGACTATGGCTACACCTTC; abundance: few; v_gene: TRBV19; j_gene: TRBJ1-2; d_gene: TRBD1
CDR3aa: CASSTGTGTPRGGYTF; CDR3nt: TGCGCCAGCAGTACCGGGACAGGGACTCCTCGGGGTGGCTACACCTTC; abundance: NA; v_gene: TRBV5-1; j_gene: TRBJ1-2; d_gene: TRBD1
CDR3aa: CASRRELGAHEQYF; CDR3nt: TGTGCCAGCAGACGTGAACTGGGAGCCCACGAGCAGTACTTC; abundance: NA; v_gene: TRBV5-4; j_gene: TRBJ2-7; d_gene: NA
CDR3aa: CASSPGGRGKGYTF; CDR3nt: TGTGCCAGCAGCCCAGGGGGGCGGGGGAAGGGCTACACCTTC; abundance: NA; v_gene: TRBV11-2; j_gene: TRBJ1-2; d_gene: TRBD1
CDR3aa: CASRQSNYGYTF; CDR3nt: TGTGCCAGCAGACAGTCTAACTATGGCTACACCTTC; abundance: few; v_gene: TRBV6-5; j_gene: TRBJ1-2; d_gene: NA
CDR3aa: CSVEAASDTQYF; CDR3nt: TGCAGCGTTGAAGCCGCGTCAGATACGCAGTATTTT; abundance: few; v_gene: TRBV29-1; j_gene: TRBJ2-3; d_gene: NA
CDR3aa: CASSLGWGSKDYTF; CDR3nt: TGTGCCAGCAGCCTGGGCTGGGGGAGTAAGGACTACACCTTC; abundance: NA; v_gene: TRBV2; j_gene: TRBJ1-2; d_gene: NA
CDR3aa: CAWGQGAFAEKLFF; CDR3nt: TGTGCCTGGGGGCAGGGGGCGTTCGCTGAAAAACTGTTTTTT; abundance: NA; v_gene: TRBV30; j_gene: TRBJ1-4; d_gene: TRBD1
CDR3aa: CASSLSSGTDEQYF; CDR3nt: TGTGCCAGCAGCCTTTCTAGCGGAACTGACGAGCAGTACTTC; abundance: NA; v_gene: TRBV6-5; j_gene: TRBJ2-7; d_gene: TRBD2